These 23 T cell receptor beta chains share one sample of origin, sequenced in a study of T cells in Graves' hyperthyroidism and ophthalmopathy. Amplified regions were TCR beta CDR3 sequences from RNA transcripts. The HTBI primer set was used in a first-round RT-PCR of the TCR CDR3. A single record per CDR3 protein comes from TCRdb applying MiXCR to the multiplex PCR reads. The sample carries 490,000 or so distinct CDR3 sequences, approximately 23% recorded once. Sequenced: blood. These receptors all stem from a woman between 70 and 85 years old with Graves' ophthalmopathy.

CDR3 sequence reads: CASSPGYGTDKTNYGYTF. As DNA, the CDR3 is TGTGCCAGCAGCCCCGGTTACGGGACAGATAAAACTAACTATGGCTACACCTTC. The chain combines TRBV7-9 with TRBJ1-2; 7 positions match TRBD1. The CDR3 has 18 residues. The germline V gene encodes CDR1 SEHNR and CDR2 FQNEAQ (reference sequence). The V and J ends lost 5 bases and 0 bases, in that order; junction bases with no gene match: 15.

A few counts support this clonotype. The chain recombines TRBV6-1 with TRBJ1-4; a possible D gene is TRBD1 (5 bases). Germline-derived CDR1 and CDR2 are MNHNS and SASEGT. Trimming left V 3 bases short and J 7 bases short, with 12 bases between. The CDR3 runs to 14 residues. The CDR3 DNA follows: TGTGCCAGCAGTGACTGGCAGGGCGGTGAAAAACTGTTTTTT. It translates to CASSDWQGGEKLFF.

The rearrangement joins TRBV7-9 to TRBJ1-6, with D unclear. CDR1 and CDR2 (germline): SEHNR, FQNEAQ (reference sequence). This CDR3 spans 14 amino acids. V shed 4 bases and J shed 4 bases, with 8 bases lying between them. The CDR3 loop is CASSSGSYNSPLHF. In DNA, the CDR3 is TGTGCCAGCAGCTCAGGATCTTATAATTCACCCCTCCACTTT.

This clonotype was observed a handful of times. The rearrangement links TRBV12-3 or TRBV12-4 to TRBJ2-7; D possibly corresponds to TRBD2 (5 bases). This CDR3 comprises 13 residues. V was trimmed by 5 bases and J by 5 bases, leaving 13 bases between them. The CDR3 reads CASSDPGVHEQYF. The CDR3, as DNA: TGTGCCAGCAGTGACCCCGGGGTCCACGAGCAGTACTTC.

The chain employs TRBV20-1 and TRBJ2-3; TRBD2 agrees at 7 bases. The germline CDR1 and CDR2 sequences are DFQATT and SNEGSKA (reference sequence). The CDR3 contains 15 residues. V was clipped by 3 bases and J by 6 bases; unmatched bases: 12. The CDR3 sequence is CSASAGAPRADTQYF. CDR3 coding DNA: TGCAGTGCTAGTGCGGGAGCCCCCCGGGCGGATACGCAGTATTTT.

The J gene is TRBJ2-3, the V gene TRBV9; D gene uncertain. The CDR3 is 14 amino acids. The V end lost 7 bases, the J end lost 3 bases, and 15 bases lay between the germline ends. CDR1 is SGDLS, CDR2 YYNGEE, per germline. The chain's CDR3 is CASSPELSTDTQYF. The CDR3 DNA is TGTGCCAGCTCACCCGAATTAAGTACAGATACGCAGTATTTT.

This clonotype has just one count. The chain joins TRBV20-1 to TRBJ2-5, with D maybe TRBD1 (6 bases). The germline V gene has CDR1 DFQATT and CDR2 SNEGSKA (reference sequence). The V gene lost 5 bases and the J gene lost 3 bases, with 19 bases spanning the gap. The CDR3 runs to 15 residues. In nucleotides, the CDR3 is TGCAGTGCTCAAAAACCCGGGACAACTGAAGAGACCCAGTACTTC. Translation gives CSAQKPGTTEETQYF.

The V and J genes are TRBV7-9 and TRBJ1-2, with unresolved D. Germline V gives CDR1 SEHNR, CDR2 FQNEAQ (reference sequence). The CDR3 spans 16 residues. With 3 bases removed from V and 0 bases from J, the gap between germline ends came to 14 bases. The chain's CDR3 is CASSFLQPRANYGYTF. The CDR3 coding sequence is TGTGCCAGCAGCTTTCTCCAACCCCGGGCTAACTATGGCTACACCTTC.

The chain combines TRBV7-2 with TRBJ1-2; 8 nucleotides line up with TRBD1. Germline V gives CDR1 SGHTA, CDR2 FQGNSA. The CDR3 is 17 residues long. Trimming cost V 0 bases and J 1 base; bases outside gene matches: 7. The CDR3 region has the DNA TGTGCCAGCAGCTTAGCACCAGGACAGGGTATTAACTATGGCTACACCTTC. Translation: CASSLAPGQGINYGYTF.

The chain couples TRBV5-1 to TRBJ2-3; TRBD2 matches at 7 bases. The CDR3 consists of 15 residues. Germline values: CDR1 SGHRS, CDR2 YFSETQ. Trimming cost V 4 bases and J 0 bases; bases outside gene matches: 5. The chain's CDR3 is CASSPAGISTDTQYF. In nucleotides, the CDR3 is TGCGCCAGCAGCCCAGCGGGGATAAGCACAGATACGCAGTATTTT.

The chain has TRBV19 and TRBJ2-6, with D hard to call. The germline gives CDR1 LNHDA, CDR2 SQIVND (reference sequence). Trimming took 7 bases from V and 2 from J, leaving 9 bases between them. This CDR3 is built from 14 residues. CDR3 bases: TGTGCCAGTACAAGGGCCGCTGGGGCCAACGTCCTGACTTTC. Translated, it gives CASTRAAGANVLTF.

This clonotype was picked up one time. In DNA, the CDR3 is TGTGCCAGCAGTTTGAGGCAGGCCGGACTGTTTTTT. The encoded protein is CASSLRQAGLFF. The chain is built from TRBV28 and TRBJ1-4; D is unclear. The CDR3 totals 12 residues. Deletions cut 3 bases from V and 13 bases from J, with 12 bases between. Germline V gene data show CDR1 as MDHEN and CDR2 as SYDVKM.

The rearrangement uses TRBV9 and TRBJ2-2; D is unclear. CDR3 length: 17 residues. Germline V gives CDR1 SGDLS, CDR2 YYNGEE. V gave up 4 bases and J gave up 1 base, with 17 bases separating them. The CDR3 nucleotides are TGTGCCAGCAGCTTGGGGTCGCGAGTAGGGAACACCGGGGAGCTGTTTTTT. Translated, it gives CASSLGSRVGNTGELFF.

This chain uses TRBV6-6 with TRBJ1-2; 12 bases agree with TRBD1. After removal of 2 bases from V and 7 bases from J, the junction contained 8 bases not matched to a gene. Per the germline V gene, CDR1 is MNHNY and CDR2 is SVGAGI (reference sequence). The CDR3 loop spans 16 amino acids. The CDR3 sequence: CASSYQTGTGGGGYTF. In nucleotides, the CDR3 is TGTGCCAGCAGTTACCAAACCGGGACAGGGGGCGGTGGCTACACCTTC.

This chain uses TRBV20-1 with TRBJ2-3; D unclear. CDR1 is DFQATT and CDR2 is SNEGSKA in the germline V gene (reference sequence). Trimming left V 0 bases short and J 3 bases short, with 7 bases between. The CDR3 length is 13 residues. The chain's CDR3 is CSAREFRTDTQYF. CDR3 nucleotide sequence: TGCAGTGCTAGAGAATTTCGGACAGATACGCAGTATTTT.

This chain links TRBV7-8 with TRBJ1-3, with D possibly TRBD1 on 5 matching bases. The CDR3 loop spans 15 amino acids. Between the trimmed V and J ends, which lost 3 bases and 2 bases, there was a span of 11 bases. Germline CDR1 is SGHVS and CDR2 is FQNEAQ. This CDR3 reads CASSLGPGPGNTIYF. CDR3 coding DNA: TGTGCCAGCAGCTTGGGGCCGGGGCCTGGAAACACCATATATTTT.

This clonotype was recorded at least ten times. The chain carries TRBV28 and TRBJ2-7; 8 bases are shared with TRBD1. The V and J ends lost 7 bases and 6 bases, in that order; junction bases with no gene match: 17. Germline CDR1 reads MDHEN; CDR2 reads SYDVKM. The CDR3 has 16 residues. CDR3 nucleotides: TGTGCCAGCACAACTCAGGGGGCGCCCAGCCTCGGCGAGCAGTACTTC. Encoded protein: CASTTQGAPSLGEQYF.

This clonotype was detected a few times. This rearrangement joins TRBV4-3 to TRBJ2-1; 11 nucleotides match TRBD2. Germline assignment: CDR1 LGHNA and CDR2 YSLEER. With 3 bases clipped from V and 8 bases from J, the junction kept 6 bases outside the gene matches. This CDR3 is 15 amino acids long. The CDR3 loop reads CASSHMGLAVDEQFF. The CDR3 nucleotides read TGCGCCAGCAGCCACATGGGACTAGCGGTGGATGAGCAGTTCTTC.

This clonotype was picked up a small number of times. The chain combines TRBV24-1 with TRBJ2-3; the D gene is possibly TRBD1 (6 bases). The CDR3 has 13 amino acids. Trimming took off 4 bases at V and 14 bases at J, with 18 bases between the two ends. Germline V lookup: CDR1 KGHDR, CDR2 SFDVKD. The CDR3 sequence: CATSEPGTPVLYF. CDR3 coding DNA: TGTGCCACCAGTGAGCCTGGGACACCCGTTCTGTATTTT.

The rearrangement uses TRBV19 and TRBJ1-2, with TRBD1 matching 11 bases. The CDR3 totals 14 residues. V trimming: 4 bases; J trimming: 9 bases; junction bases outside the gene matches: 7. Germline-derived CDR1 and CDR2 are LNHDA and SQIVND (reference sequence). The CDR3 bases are TGTGCCAGTAGTACAAGGACAGGGGGCTCAAGCTACACCTTC. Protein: CASSTRTGGSSYTF.

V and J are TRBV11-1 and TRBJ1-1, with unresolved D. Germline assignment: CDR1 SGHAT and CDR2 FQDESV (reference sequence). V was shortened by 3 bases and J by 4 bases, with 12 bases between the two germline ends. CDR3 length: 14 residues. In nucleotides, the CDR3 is TGTGCCAGCAGCTTGATTTTAGCGGGCACTGAAGCTTTCTTT. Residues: CASSLILAGTEAFF.

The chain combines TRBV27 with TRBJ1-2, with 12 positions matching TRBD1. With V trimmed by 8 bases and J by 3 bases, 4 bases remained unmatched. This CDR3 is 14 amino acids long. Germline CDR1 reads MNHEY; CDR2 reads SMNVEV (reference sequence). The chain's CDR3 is CASGDRGRDYGYTF. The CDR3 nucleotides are TGTGCCAGCGGGGACAGGGGGCGCGACTATGGCTACACCTTC.

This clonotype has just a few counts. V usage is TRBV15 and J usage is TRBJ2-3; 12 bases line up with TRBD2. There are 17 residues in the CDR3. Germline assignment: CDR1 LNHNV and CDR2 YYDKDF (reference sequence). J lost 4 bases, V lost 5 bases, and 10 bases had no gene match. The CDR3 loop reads CATSQLRTSGMSDTQYF. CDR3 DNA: TGTGCCACCAGCCAACTACGGACTAGCGGGATGTCAGATACGCAGTATTTT.